This T cell receptor beta chain was recorded in a study of cytomegalovirus exposure and HLA in healthy donors. 13 Jbeta primers and 60 Vbeta primers were used for the PCR. Original methodology: Later, tens of millions of unique TCR beta chains were counted in an analysis, and roughly 11 million of them were shared. The table came from immunoSEQ multiplex PCR; TCRdb's copy has only in-frame clones and leaves some out. From that table come the V and J calls and clone size; the DNA was used to work out D and trimming. The repertoire holds about 150,000 clones, 70% to 85% seen once, with under 7.5% in the top ten. The sequencing sample was made of PBMCs. The clonotype was recovered from a woman aged 45-65 years in good health and CMV-seropositive.

DNA of the CDR3: TGTGCCAGCAGCTTGAGAGGTCAGCCCCAGCATTTT. Translation gives CASSLRGQPQHF. The rearrangement joins TRBV5-6 to TRBJ1-5; unclear D gene. This CDR3 has 12 amino acids. V dropped 1 base and J dropped 6 bases, with 5 bases sitting between them. The germline gives CDR1 SGHDT, CDR2 YYEEEE.